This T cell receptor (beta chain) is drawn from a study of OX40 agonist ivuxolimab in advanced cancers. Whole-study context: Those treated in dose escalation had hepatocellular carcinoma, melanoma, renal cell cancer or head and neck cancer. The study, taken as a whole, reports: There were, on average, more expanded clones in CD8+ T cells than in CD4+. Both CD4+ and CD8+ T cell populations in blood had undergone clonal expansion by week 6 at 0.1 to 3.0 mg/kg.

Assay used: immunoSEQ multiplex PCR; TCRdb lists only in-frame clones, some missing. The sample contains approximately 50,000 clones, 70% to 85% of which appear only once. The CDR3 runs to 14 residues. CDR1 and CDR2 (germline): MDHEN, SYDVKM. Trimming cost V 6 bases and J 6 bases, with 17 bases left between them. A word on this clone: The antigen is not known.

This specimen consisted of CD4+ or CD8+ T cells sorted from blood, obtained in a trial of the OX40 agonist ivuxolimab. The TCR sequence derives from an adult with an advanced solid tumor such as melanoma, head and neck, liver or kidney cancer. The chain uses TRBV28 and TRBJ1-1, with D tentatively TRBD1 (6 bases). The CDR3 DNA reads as TGTGCCAGCAGACGAGGGGGAACGGTGCCTGAAGCTTTCTTT. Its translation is CASRRGGTVPEAFF.